This is a list of T cell receptor beta chains from one sample in a study of cytomegalovirus exposure and HLA in healthy donors. Using immunoSEQ multiplex PCR, the repertoire was profiled, and TCRdb retains in-frame clones only, with some absent. The sample consists of roughly 180,000 clones, 85% of them appearing once. Specimen: PBMCs. The origin of the receptors is a boy aged 2-9 years in good health and CMV-seronegative. CDR3s leave out the opening cysteine and the closing phenylalanine or tryptophan. Fields, in order: V gene, CDR3 protein.

TRBV25-1 ASSELSSVAYNEQF
TRBV5-4 ASSLQGNYGYT
TRBV9 ASSVGDRLFRSGANVLT
TRBV5-8 ASSLGLAGGEETQY
TRBV6-5 ASSIQGNTEAF
TRBV7-8 ASSSLPPVADTQY
TRBV4-1 ASSQVEANEKLF
TRBV27 ASSQGRENTGELF
TRBV20-1 SARDLRQPF
TRBV11-2 ASSFSGYEQF
TRBV12-5 ASGLVYSRDRGLGTEAF
TRBV5-1 ASSLEVAGSYEQY
TRBV6-1 ASSEEVFGAFVEKLF
TRBV7-9 SSSLVTGVVTEAF
TRBV19 ASSIGEAYEQY
TRBV7-9 ASSRRARGPGDTQY
TRBV28 ASSLGQGARWNSPLH
TRBV6-1 ASSERASGLQETQY
TRBV4-1 ASSQVFRGGQGAF
TRBV5-4 ASSFNRQGKTANYGYT
TRBV5-1 ASSLAGGYSTDTQY